The clone carrying this TCR beta chain was detected a few times. Its specificity is not known. The data derive from a study of beta chain features in type 1 diabetes. General observations from the study: Insertions at VDJ junctions were less frequent in type 1 diabetes patients. These patients also deleted more nucleotides at the same junctions.

Every bit of the isolated RNA underwent reverse transcription, so sequencing read expressed TCRB transcripts. TCRdb's copy holds only in-frame clones and misses some; the assay was immunoSEQ multiplex PCR. The sample has around 140,000 clones, roughly 9.3% seen once. The ends were cut back, 10 bases at V and 4 bases at J, with 16 bases in the middle. Germline lookup yields CDR1 SGHTA and CDR2 FQGNSA. CDR3 length: 13 residues. The rearrangement uses TRBV7-2 and TRBJ2-5; D is undetermined. The sequencing sample was made of central memory CD4+ T cells from blood. This clonotype was sampled from a woman in her thirties or forties in good health. The CDR3 coding sequence is TGTGCCATAGCCTTCTCCGCGCCAGAGACCCAGTACTTC. Its translation is CAIAFSAPETQYF.